This TCR beta chain derives from a study of cytomegalovirus exposure and HLA in healthy donors. General study points: Most TCR sequences showed up rarely, but some public TCRs showed up in many donors.

Germline V lookup: CDR1 MNHEY, CDR2 SMNVEV (reference sequence). V lost 1 base and J lost 4, with 19 bases in between. The length of the CDR3 is 17 residues. Everyone who donated was a healthy bone marrow donor. In regard to this clone: Its antigen is not known.

PCR amplification relied on 60 Vbeta primers (plus 13 Jbeta primers). The repertoire was sequenced with immunoSEQ multiplex PCR; TCRdb's copy has only in-frame clones and lacks some. The table lists about 130,000 clones, 80% of them singletons. The receptor comes from a man aged 25 to 40 in good health and CMV-seronegative. The sample was PBMCs. The genes are TRBV27 and TRBJ1-1; possibly TRBD1 for D (5 bases). As DNA, the CDR3 is TGTGCCAGCAGTTTATTGGGCGGTTGGGGCCGGACCACTGAAGCTTTCTTT. This sequence encodes CASSLLGGWGRTTEAFF.